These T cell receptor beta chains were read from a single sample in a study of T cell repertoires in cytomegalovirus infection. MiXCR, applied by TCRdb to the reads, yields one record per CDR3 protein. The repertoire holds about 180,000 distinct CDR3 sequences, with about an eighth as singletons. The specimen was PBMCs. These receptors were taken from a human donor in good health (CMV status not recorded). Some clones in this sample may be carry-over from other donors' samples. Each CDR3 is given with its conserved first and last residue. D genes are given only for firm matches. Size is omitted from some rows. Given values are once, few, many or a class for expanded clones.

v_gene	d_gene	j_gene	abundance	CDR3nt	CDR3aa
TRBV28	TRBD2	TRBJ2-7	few	TGTGCCAGCAGTTTGGCGACTAGCCGCGAGCAGTACTTC	CASSLATSREQYF
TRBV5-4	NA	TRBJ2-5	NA	TGTGCCAGCAGTTTGGCCAAAGGGGCCGCACAAGAGACCCAGTACTTC	CASSLAKGAAQETQYF
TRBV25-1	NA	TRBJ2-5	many	TGTGCCAGTGAAGCCACCTGGCGGGAGACCCAGTACTTC	CASEATWRETQYF
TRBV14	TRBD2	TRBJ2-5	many	TGTGCCAGCAGCCAAGACGGGACTAGAACTGAGACCCAGTACTTC	CASSQDGTRTETQYF
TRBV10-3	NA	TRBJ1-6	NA	TGTGCCATCAGTGAGTCGGGGGTAGAGTCACCCCTCCACTTT	CAISESGVESPLHF
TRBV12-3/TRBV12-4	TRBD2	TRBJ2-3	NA	TGTGCCAGCAGCCCCGAGGCGGGGGGGAGCACAGATACGCAGTATTTT	CASSPEAGGSTDTQYF
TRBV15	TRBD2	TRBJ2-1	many	TGTGCCACCACCAGGACTAGCGGGAGTCGTGAGCAGTTCTTC	CATTRTSGSREQFF
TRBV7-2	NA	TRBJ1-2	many	TGTGCCAGCAGCCCCGGAGGGCAAGAATTCTATGGCTACACCTTC	CASSPGGQEFYGYTF
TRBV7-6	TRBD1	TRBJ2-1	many	TGTGCCAGCAGCTTACTACGTGAAAGGGGGCCTTACAATGAGCAGTTCTTC	CASSLLRERGPYNEQFF
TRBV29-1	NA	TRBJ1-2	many	TGCAGCGTTGTACAGGGTCGCTATGGCTACACCTTC	CSVVQGRYGYTF
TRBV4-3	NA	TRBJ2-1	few	TGCGCCAGCAGCCAAGACTTAGTTAGGGCCCAGTTCTTC	CASSQDLVRAQFF
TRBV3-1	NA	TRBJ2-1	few	TGTGCCAGCAGCCGAAATATGGCCTCCTACAATGAGCAGTTCTTC	CASSRNMASYNEQFF
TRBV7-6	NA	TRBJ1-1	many	TGTGCCAGCAGCCTACTAATGGGGACTGAAGCTTTCTTT	CASSLLMGTEAFF
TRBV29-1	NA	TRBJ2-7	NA	TGCAGCGTTATACGGGGGACGGACTCCTACGAGCAGTACTTC	CSVIRGTDSYEQYF
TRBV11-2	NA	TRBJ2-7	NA	TGTGCCAGCAGCTTAGGAAGTCGGTCTCAAGAGCAGTACTTC	CASSLGSRSQEQYF
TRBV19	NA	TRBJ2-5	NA	TGTGCCAGTAGTATCCTGACTGATAGACGGATCCAGTACTTC	CASSILTDRRIQYF
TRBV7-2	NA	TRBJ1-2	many	TGTGCCAGCAGCTTTGCAGCCTATGGCTACACCTTC	CASSFAAYGYTF
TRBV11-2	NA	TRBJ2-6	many	TGTGCCAGCAGCTTAGGAGGTCCAGCCAACTCTGGGGCCAACGTCCTGACTTTC	CASSLGGPANSGANVLTF
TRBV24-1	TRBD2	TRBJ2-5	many	TGTGCCACCGGGACTAGCGGGAGAGGAGAGACCCAGTACTTC	CATGTSGRGETQYF
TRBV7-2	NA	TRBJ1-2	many	TGTGCCAGCAGCCCTTACCGGGATCCGGAAGGCTACACCTTC	CASSPYRDPEGYTF
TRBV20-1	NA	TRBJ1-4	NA	TGCAGTGCTAGGATCGGGAACCTACCAACTAATGAAAAACTGTTTTTT	CSARIGNLPTNEKLFF
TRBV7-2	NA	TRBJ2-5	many	TGTGCCAGCTGCTCCCGGGACAAACAAGAGACCCAGTACTTC	CASCSRDKQETQYF
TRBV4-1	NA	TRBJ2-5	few	TGCGCCAGCAGCCAGGCCACAGGGTGGGAGACCCAGTACTTC	CASSQATGWETQYF
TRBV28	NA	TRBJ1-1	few	TGTGCCAGCAGGTCAACAGGGTCCACTGAAGCTTTCTTT	CASRSTGSTEAFF
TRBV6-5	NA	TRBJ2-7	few	TGTGCCAGCAGTTACGGGGGGACGGGGACCTACGAGCAGTACTTC	CASSYGGTGTYEQYF
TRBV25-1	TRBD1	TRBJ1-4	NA	TGTGCCAGCAGTGATAAAGGACAGGAGAATGAAAAACTGTTTTTT	CASSDKGQENEKLFF
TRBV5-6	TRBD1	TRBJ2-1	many	TGTGCCAGCAGCGAAGGGACAGGGGTTGAAAATGAGCAGTTCTTC	CASSEGTGVENEQFF
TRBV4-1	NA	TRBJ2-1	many	TGCGCCAGCAGCCAAGAGGGGGGAGAAGTTTCCTTCTACAATGAGCAGTTCTTC	CASSQEGGEVSFYNEQFF
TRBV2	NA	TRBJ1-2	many	TGTGCCAGCAGGTTTGGGTACTATGGCTACACCTTC	CASRFGYYGYTF